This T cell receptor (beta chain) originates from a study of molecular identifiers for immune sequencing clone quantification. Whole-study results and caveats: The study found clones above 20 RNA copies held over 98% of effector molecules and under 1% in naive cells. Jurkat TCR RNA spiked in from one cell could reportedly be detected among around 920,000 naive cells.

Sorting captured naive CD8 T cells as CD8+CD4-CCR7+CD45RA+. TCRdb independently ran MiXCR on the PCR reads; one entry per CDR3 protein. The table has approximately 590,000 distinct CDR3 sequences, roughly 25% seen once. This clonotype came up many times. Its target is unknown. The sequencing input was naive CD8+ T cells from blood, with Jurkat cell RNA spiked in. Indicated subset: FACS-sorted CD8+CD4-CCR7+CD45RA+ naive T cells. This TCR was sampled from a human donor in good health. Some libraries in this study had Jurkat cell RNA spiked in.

The CDR3 nucleotides are TGTGCCAGCAGCTTAGGCCTTCGAAAGCAGCCCCAGCATTTT. Translation: CASSLGLRKQPQHF. This rearrangement joins TRBV13 to TRBJ1-5, with D unclear. CDR1 is PRHDT and CDR2 is FYEKMQ in the germline V gene (reference sequence). CDR3 size: 14 residues. V lost 0 bases, J lost 7 bases, and 10 bases lay in between.